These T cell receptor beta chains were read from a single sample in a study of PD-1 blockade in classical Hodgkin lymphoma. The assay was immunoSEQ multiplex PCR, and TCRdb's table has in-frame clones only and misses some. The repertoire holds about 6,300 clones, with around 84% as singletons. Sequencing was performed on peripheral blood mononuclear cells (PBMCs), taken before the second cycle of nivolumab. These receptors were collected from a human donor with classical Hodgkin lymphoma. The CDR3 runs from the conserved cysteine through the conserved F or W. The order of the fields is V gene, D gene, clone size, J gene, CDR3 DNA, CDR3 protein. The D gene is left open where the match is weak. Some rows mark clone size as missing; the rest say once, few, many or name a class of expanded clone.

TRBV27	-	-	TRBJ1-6	TGTGCCAGCAGGCTGACAGGCCTTTTTTCACCCCTCCACTTT	CASRLTGLFSPLHF
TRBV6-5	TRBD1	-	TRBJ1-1	TGTGCCAGCAGTTCCGATTCCGGGACAGCCACTGAAGCTTTCTTT	CASSSDSGTATEAFF
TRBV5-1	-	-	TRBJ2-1	TGCGCCAGCAGCTTGGGAAATAGCGGTCTATCCTACAATGAGCAGTTCTTC	CASSLGNSGLSYNEQFF
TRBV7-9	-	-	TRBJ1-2	TGTGCCAGCAGCTTAGTACGGGGGGACTATGGCTACACCTTC	CASSLVRGDYGYTF
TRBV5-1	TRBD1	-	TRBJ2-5	TGCGCCAGCAGGGCGGACAGGGGGAATCAAGAGACCCAGTACTTC	CASRADRGNQETQYF
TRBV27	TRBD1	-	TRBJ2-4	TGTGCCAGCAGGGGGGGACAGGGGACAAAAAACATTCAGTACTTC	CASRGGQGTKNIQYF
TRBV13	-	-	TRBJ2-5	TGTGCCAGCAGCAACACCGGGACTTACCAAGAGACCCAGTACTTC	CASSNTGTYQETQYF
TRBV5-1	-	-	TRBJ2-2	TGCGCCAGCAGCTTGATGAGAGGGGGGACCGGGGAGCTGTTTTTT	CASSLMRGGTGELFF
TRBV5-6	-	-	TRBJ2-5	TGTGCCAGCGGGATGTTGGACGTGCAAGAGACCCAGTACTTC	CASGMLDVQETQYF
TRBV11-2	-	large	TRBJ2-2	TGTGCCAGCACCGCCACCGTCACCGGGGAGCTGTTTTTT	CASTATVTGELFF
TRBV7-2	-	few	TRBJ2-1	TGTGCCAGCAGCTTAGCGGGCATCTCCTACAATGAGCAGTTCTTC	CASSLAGISYNEQFF
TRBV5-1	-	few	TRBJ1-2	TGCGCCAGCAGCTTGGACAGCGTCTATGGCTACACCTTC	CASSLDSVYGYTF
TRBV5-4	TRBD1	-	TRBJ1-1	TGTGCCACCAGCAGGGACAGGGGGACCACTGAAGCTTTCTTT	CATSRDRGTTEAFF
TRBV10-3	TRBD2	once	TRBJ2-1	TGTGCCATCAGTGACGGACTAGTTAGTAATGAGCAGTTCTTC	CAISDGLVSNEQFF
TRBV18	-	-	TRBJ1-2	TGTGCCAGCTCACGTGAGGTTGGCTACACCTTC	CASSREVGYTF
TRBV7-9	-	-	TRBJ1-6	TGTGCCAGCAGCTTAATGTCCAGGGTCGGGTCACCCCTCCACTTT	CASSLMSRVGSPLHF
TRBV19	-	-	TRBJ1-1	TGTGCCAGTAGTATACAGGGGATGAACACTGAAGCTTTCTTT	CASSIQGMNTEAFF
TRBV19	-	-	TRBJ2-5	TGTGCCAGTAGTACCTCGGAGACCCAGTACTTC	CASSTSETQYF